The rows below give T cell receptor beta chains drawn from one sample of a study of CD8 T cells in Susac syndrome. MiXCR, run by TCRdb on the immunoSEQ multiplex PCR reads, gives a single entry per CDR3 protein. The sample records about 130,000 distinct CDR3 sequences, around 94% being singletons. The sample was CD4+ T cells from PBMCs. The receptors stem from a human donor in good health. Both conserved end residues are part of each CDR3. The D gene is left open where the match is weak. Clone size, where shown, is once, few, many, or a class for clones that have expanded.

V	D	length	J	size	DNA	CDR3
TRBV7-9	NA	12	TRBJ2-7	NA	TGTGCCAGCAGCTCAAAAACCTACGAGCAGTACTTC	CASSSKTYEQYF
TRBV6-6	NA	13	TRBJ1-2	few	TGTGCCAGCAGTGCGGACAGTAACTATGGCTACACCTTC	CASSADSNYGYTF
TRBV6-1	TRBD1	13	TRBJ1-1	once	TGTGCCAGCAGTGAAACAACAGGGGTTGAAGCTTTCTTT	CASSETTGVEAFF
TRBV29-1	NA	14	TRBJ1-1	NA	TGCAGCGCGCAGGAGGGACGGGACATATCTGAAGCTTTCTTT	CSAQEGRDISEAFF
TRBV5-1	NA	16	TRBJ1-3	NA	TGCGCCAGCAGCCCGACGGCCAAGGGGGCTGGAAACACCATATATTTT	CASSPTAKGAGNTIYF
TRBV14	NA	12	TRBJ2-7	NA	TGTGCCAGCAGCCACGACAGCTACGAGCAGTACTTC	CASSHDSYEQYF
TRBV6-5	NA	12	TRBJ2-3	NA	TGTGCCAGCAGGCGACTGGGTGATACGCAGTATTTT	CASRRLGDTQYF
TRBV18	TRBD2	15	TRBJ2-7	few	TGTGCCAGCTCACCGTCCAGCGGGAGCTCCTACGAGCAGTACTTC	CASSPSSGSSYEQYF
TRBV25-1	TRBD1	16	TRBJ1-2	NA	TGTGCCAGCAGTGAGCCGCCGGGACAGGGAGTCTTCGGCTACACCTTC	CASSEPPGQGVFGYTF
TRBV5-6	TRBD1	15	TRBJ1-1	NA	TGTGCCAGCAGCTCCAACCCAGGGGGCGCGGTAAAAGCTTTCTTT	CASSSNPGGAVKAFF
TRBV6-2/TRBV6-3	NA	14	TRBJ2-7	NA	TGTGCCAGCATTAACGGGGGTACGGTCGGCGAGCAGTACTTC	CASINGGTVGEQYF
TRBV20-1	NA	15	TRBJ2-1	NA	TGCAGTGCTAAGCAGGCGATTTTCTCCTACAATGAGCAGTTCTTC	CSAKQAIFSYNEQFF
TRBV12-5	NA	15	TRBJ1-3	once	TGTGCTAGTGGTGACGGACGATCCTCTGGAAACACCATATATTTT	CASGDGRSSGNTIYF
TRBV9	TRBD1	15	TRBJ2-7	NA	TGTGCCAGCAGCTCCCGGACAGGGGAGGGAGACGAGCAGTACTTC	CASSSRTGEGDEQYF
TRBV7-2	NA	15	TRBJ1-3	NA	TGTGCCAGCAGCCTCGGAGGGGGTACTGGAAACACCATATATTTT	CASSLGGGTGNTIYF
TRBV7-9	NA	15	TRBJ2-5	NA	TGTGCCAGCAGCTTAGAGTGGGCGGAGTCAGAGACCCAGTACTTC	CASSLEWAESETQYF
TRBV20-1	NA	11	TRBJ2-7	NA	TGCAGTGCCAGGGTCGGGGCTACGCAGTACTTC	CSARVGATQYF
TRBV27	TRBD2	17	TRBJ2-7	NA	TGTGCCAGCAGTTTTCTGTCCCGGACTAGCGGTATCTACGAGCAGTACTTC	CASSFLSRTSGIYEQYF
TRBV20-1	TRBD2	13	TRBJ2-3	few	TGCAGTGCTAGGGGGGACTACACAGATACGCAGTATTTT	CSARGDYTDTQYF
TRBV5-1	TRBD1	15	TRBJ1-5	NA	TGCGCCAGCAGCTTGGGGCAGGGGGCAGGGCAGCCCCAGCATTTT	CASSLGQGAGQPQHF
TRBV20-1	NA	14	TRBJ2-5	NA	TGCAGTGCTAGCGCTGACGCCTACCAAGAGACCCAGTACTTC	CSASADAYQETQYF
TRBV20-1	TRBD2	15	TRBJ2-3	NA	TGCAGTGCTAGAATTAGCGGGAGGCTGGTGGATACGCAGTATTTT	CSARISGRLVDTQYF
TRBV4-2	TRBD2	15	TRBJ2-7	NA	TGTGCCAGCAGCCAAGATCGGCTAGCGGGAGACGAGCAGTACTTC	CASSQDRLAGDEQYF
TRBV6-5	NA	17	TRBJ1-2	NA	TGTGCCAGCAGTTACTCGAGTCGACAGAGGGCGTCTAATGGCTACACCTTC	CASSYSSRQRASNGYTF
TRBV12-3/TRBV12-4	NA	13	TRBJ1-1	NA	TGTGCCAGCGGACGGGGGGATTTGTCTGAAGCTTTCTTT	CASGRGDLSEAFF
TRBV5-6	TRBD2	19	TRBJ2-1	NA	TGTGCCAGCAGCCGCTCCAGCGGGAGACATCACAGCTCCTACAATGAGCAGTTCTTC	CASSRSSGRHHSSYNEQFF
TRBV20-1	NA	14	TRBJ2-3	NA	TGCAGTGCGTGGGGGGCGGGAGAAAAGGATACGCAGTATTTT	CSAWGAGEKDTQYF
TRBV2	NA	14	TRBJ1-1	NA	TGTGCCACCAATATTCTGGGAATGAACACTGAAGCTTTCTTT	CATNILGMNTEAFF
TRBV3-1	NA	14	TRBJ1-1	NA	TGTGCCAGCAGCCATCTGACAGGGAACACTGAAGCTTTCTTT	CASSHLTGNTEAFF
TRBV6-2/TRBV6-3	TRBD1	15	TRBJ1-5	once	TGTGCCAGCAGCCCCGAGGGACAGGCCTATCAGCCCCAGCATTTT	CASSPEGQAYQPQHF
TRBV29-1	NA	14	TRBJ1-4	NA	TGCAGCGTGGCCGGGACCTCCGGTAATGAAAAACTGTTTTTT	CSVAGTSGNEKLFF
TRBV6-5	TRBD1	15	TRBJ2-3	NA	TGTGCCAGCAGCCGGACAGGGTTTCGCACAGATACGCAGTATTTT	CASSRTGFRTDTQYF
TRBV5-4	TRBD2	18	TRBJ2-7	NA	TGTGCCAGCAGCTCGAAATATAGGACTAGCGGGAGCCGCTACGAGCAGTACTTC	CASSSKYRTSGSRYEQYF
TRBV10-1	NA	14	TRBJ2-2	NA	TGCGCCAGCAGCCGTACGGGGCTGGCCGGGGAGCTGTTTTTT	CASSRTGLAGELFF
TRBV30	NA	14	TRBJ1-1	NA	TGTGCCTGGAGGGGAACAACGAGGCAATATGAAGCTTTCTTT	CAWRGTTRQYEAFF
TRBV2	TRBD1	15	TRBJ1-1	NA	TGTGCCAGCAGGCGACAGGGGGCTAGGGACACTGAAGCTTTCTTT	CASRRQGARDTEAFF
TRBV5-6	NA	15	TRBJ2-7	NA	TGTGCCAGCAGCTTTCTTGGGGCTGTCACCTACGAGCAGTACTTC	CASSFLGAVTYEQYF
TRBV12-3/TRBV12-4	NA	13	TRBJ1-2	NA	TGTGCCAGCGGGCCTCAGGGATATTACGGCTACACCTTC	CASGPQGYYGYTF
TRBV7-6	NA	13	TRBJ1-1	NA	TGTGCCAGCAGCTTAGGGCCATCCCGTGAAGCTTTCTTT	CASSLGPSREAFF
TRBV6-2/TRBV6-3	NA	15	TRBJ1-1	NA	TGTGCCAGCACCCCGGCGAGCAAGGCTAACACTGAAGCTTTCTTT	CASTPASKANTEAFF
TRBV20-1	NA	13	TRBJ1-5	NA	TGCAGTGCTAGAGGGACACTTAATCAGCCCCAGCATTTT	CSARGTLNQPQHF
TRBV5-1	TRBD2	14	TRBJ2-4	NA	TGCGCCAGCAGCCTTGATAGCGGGGGGCAAAATCAGTACTTC	CASSLDSGGQNQYF
TRBV19	NA	13	TRBJ1-2	NA	TGTGCCAGTAATGACGCCGCGGGGGATGGCTACACCTTC	CASNDAAGDGYTF
TRBV18	NA	16	TRBJ2-1	NA	TGTGCCAGCTTTAACCCGGGGGCGGGAGAGCACAATGAGCAGTTCTTC	CASFNPGAGEHNEQFF
TRBV11-2	NA	15	TRBJ1-3	NA	TGTGCCAGCAGCTTAACAGGGAGCTCTGGAAACACCATATATTTT	CASSLTGSSGNTIYF
TRBV5-6	TRBD1	14	TRBJ1-1	NA	TGTGCCAGCAGCCCGTTACAGGGGTACCCTGAAGCTTTCTTT	CASSPLQGYPEAFF
TRBV30	NA	13	TRBJ1-2	NA	TGTGCCTGGAGTGTGCGAATACTCTATGGCTACACCTTC	CAWSVRILYGYTF
TRBV25-1	NA	15	TRBJ2-5	NA	TGTGCCAGCAGTGAACAAGACGAGTATTTGGGGACCCAGTACTTC	CASSEQDEYLGTQYF
TRBV5-1	TRBD2	16	TRBJ2-1	NA	TGCGCCAGCAGCTTGGATCTAGCGGCATCCCAAATTGAGCAGTTCTTC	CASSLDLAASQIEQFF
TRBV6-5	TRBD1	15	TRBJ1-4	NA	TGTGCCAGCAGTCCCCCGGGACAGGGAATGTCAAAACTGTTTTTT	CASSPPGQGMSKLFF